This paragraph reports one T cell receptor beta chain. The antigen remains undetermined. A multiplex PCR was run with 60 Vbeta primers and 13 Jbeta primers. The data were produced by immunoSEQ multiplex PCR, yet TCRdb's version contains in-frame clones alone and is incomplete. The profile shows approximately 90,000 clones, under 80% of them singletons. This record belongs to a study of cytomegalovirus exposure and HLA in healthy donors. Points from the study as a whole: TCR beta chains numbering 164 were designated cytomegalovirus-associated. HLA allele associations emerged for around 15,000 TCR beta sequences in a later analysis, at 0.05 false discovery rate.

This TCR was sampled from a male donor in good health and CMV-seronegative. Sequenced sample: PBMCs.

The CDR3 loop is CASSLFSAGRGYTF. In DNA, the CDR3 is TGTGCCAGCAGTTTATTCTCAGCGGGCAGGGGCTACACCTTC. The rearrangement joins TRBV28 to TRBJ1-2; D gene ambiguous. Germline V gene lookup returns CDR1 MDHEN and CDR2 SYDVKM. V lost 1 base, J lost 8 bases, and 14 bases lay in between. This CDR3 spans 14 amino acids.